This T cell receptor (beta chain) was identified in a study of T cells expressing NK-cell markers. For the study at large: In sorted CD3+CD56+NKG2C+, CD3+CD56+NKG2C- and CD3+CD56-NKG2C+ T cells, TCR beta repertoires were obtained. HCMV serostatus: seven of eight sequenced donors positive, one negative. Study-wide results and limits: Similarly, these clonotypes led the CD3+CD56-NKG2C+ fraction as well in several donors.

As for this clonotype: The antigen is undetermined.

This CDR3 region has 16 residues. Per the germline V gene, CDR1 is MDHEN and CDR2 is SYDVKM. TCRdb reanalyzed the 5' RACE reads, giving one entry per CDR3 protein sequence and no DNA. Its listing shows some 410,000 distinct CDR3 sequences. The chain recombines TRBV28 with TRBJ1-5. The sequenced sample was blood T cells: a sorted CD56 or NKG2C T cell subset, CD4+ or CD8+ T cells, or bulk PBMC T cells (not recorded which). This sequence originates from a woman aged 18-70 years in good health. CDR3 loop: CASSLLGRVDNQPQHF.